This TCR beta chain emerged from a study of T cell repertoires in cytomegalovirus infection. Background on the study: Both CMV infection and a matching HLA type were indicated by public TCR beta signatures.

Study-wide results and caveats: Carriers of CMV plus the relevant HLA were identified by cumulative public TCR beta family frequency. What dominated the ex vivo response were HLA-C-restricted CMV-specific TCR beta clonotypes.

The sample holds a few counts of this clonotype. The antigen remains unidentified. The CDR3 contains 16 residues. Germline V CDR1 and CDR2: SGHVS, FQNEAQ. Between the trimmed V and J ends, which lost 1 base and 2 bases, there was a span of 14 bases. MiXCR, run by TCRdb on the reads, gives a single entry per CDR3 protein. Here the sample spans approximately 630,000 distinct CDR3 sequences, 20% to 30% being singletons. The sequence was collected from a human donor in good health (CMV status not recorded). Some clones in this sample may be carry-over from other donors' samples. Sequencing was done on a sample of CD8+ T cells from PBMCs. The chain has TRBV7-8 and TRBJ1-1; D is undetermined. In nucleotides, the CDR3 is TGTGCCAGCAGCTTAGGCCTTTCTACCCCCAACACTGAAGCTTTCTTT. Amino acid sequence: CASSLGLSTPNTEAFF.